This T cell receptor beta chain was sequenced during a study of T cells in women clearing cervical HPV infection. The overall study: Controls were women whose single incident HPV16 infection cleared within 12 months without precancer or cancer. Blood came at first lesion visit for cases, post-clearance for controls.

About this clone: The read halts 3 residues ahead of the CDR3 end, with the missing end drawn from the germline J gene.

Produced via immunoSEQ multiplex PCR; TCRdb's table is partial and in-frame only. In all, the sample yields some 33,000 clones. Trimming took off 5 bases at V and 7 bases at J, with 17 bases between the two ends. The CDR3 extends over 14 amino acids. The germline gives CDR1 MNHEY, CDR2 SVGEGT. HPV was found by MY09/MY11 PCR and dot-blot genotyping. The chain carries TRBV6-2 or TRBV6-3 and TRBJ1-1; D may be TRBD1 (5 bases). What was sequenced was blood buffy coat. This TCR was sampled from a woman aged 18-70 years with a cervical HPV16 infection that either progressed to CIN3+ or cleared (not recorded which). The CDR3 region is CASSPQFSGGEAFF. The part of the CDR3 DNA that was read is TGTGCCAGCAGTCCTCAATTTAGCGGGGGTGAA.